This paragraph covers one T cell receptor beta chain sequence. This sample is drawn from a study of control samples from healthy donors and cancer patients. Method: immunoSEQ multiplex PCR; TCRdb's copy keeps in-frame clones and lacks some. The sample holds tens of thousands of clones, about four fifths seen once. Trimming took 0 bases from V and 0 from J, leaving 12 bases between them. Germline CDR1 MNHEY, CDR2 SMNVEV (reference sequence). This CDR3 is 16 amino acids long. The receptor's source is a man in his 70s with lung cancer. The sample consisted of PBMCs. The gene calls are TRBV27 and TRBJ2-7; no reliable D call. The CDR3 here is CASSLSSVWSSYEQYF. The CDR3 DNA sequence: TGTGCCAGCAGTTTATCTTCGGTTTGGAGCTCCTACGAGCAGTACTTC.